This T cell receptor beta chain was recovered during a study of blood T cell repertoires in COVID-19. For the study at large: Samples of COVID-19 (acute and convalescent) were obtained from the United States, Italy and Spain.

V gave up 8 bases and J gave up 6 bases, with 7 bases separating them. The length of the CDR3 is 11 residues. Assay used: immunoSEQ multiplex PCR; TCRdb lists only in-frame clones, some missing. The sample gives 200,000 or so clones, 65% to 85% of which show up once; around 7% is in the top ten. Cohort allocation depended upon clinical history that participants reported. The chain combines TRBV12-3 or TRBV12-4 with TRBJ2-2, with D uncertain. The sequence was obtained from a man aged 35 to 55 who had recovered from COVID-19. Sequencing used PBMCs or T cells enriched from blood (not recorded which). CDR3 DNA: TGTGCCAGCCAGTCTCCCGGGGAGCTGTTTTTT. It codes for CASQSPGELFF.